The T cell receptor (beta chain) under discussion was sequenced for a study of T cells in tuberculosis. Study context: The T cells targeted glucose monomycolate, a mycobacterial lipid, via CD1B. IGRA-negative adolescents, IGRA-positive adolescents with latent tuberculosis and adults with active tuberculosis formed this South African cohort. Study-level results: Using the GMM-specific repertoire gave more than 85% accuracy versus roughly 70% with motifs.

In the case of this clone: Its target is unknown.

The CDR3 is made up of 12 amino acids. Germline V lookup: CDR1 SQVTM, CDR2 ANQGSEA. The V end was cut by 1 base, the J end by 4 bases, with 8 bases between. Clones were read by immunoSEQ multiplex PCR, and TCRdb kept only the in-frame ones, dropping some. The sample records tens of thousands of clones, 90% to 95% being singletons. This chain connects TRBV29-1 to TRBJ2-7, with D possibly being TRBD1 (5 bases). Sequencing was performed on PBMCs. The TCR sequence derives from a donor between 10 and 35 years old with latent tuberculosis or without tuberculosis infection. CDR3: CSVEVQDYEQYF. The CDR3 DNA sequence: TGCAGCGTTGAAGTACAGGATTACGAGCAGTACTTC.